The next 26 T cell receptor beta chains were all read from a single sample in a study of graft-versus-host responses after intestinal transplantation. Produced via immunoSEQ multiplex PCR; TCRdb's table is partial and in-frame only. This table holds 24,000 or so clones, approximately 82% found once. Specimen: PBMCs, collected 28 days after intestinal transplant. Every receptor here comes from a human patient who received an intestinal transplant, so some T cells may come from the graft donor.

The V and J genes are TRBV6-1 and TRBJ2-6, with TRBD2 as a possible D gene (5 bases). V lost 6 bases, J lost 2 bases, and 5 bases lay in between. There are 13 residues in the CDR3. Germline V CDR1 and CDR2: MNHNS, SASEGT. The CDR3 reads CASRGAGANVLTF. CDR3 sequence (DNA): TGTGCCAGCAGGGGAGCTGGGGCCAACGTCCTGACTTTC.

J is TRBJ1-2 and V is TRBV27; 8 nucleotides agree with TRBD1. V dropped 4 bases and J dropped 2; count of bases not matched to a gene: 9. CDR1 is MNHEY, CDR2 SMNVEV, per germline (reference sequence). CDR3 length: 16 amino acids. CDR3 DNA: TGTGCCAGCAGTTCTCTATGGACAGGGTTAAACTATGGCTACACCTTC. It specifies CASSSLWTGLNYGYTF.

CDR3 sequence reads: CASRGPEAFF. DNA of the CDR3: TGTGCCAGTAGGGGCCCTGAAGCTTTCTTT. V usage is TRBV19 and J usage is TRBJ1-1; D uncertain. This CDR3 spans 10 amino acids. Germline V gene sequence: CDR1 LNHDA, CDR2 SQIVND (reference sequence). Between the trimmed V and J ends, which lost 6 bases and 6 bases, there was a span of 5 bases. Full variable domain (missing parts from reference TRBV19 and TRBJ1-1): DGGITQSPKYLFRKEGQNVTLSCEQNLNHDAMYWYRQDPGQGLRLIYYSQIVNDFQKGDIAEGYSVSREKKESFPLTVTSAQKNPTAFYLCASRGPEAFFGQGTRLTVV.

This chain uses TRBV19 with TRBJ2-7; 10 bases match TRBD2. The length of the CDR3 is 18 residues. J gave up 6 bases and V 4 bases, and 18 bases lay outside the gene matches. The germline gives CDR1 LNHDA, CDR2 SQIVND (reference sequence). The CDR3 DNA sequence: TGTGCCAGTAGTACACCGCGGCTAGCGGGGGCCTTTGGGTGCGAGCAGTACTTC. Its translation is CASSTPRLAGAFGCEQYF.

This chain connects TRBV27 to TRBJ2-7; D remains ambiguous. There are 14 residues in the CDR3. The V end lost 5 bases, the J end lost 1 base, and 12 bases lay between the germline ends. Germline CDR1 and CDR2: MNHEY and SMNVEV (reference sequence). The CDR3: CASSPAPLSYEQYF. DNA for the CDR3: TGTGCCAGCAGTCCCGCCCCCTTATCCTACGAGCAGTACTTC.

The V call is TRBV5-5, the J call TRBJ2-3; no clear D. The CDR3 totals 14 residues. The V end was cut by 2 bases, the J end by 0 bases, with 7 bases between. Germline assignment: CDR1 SGHKS and CDR2 YYEKEE (reference sequence). The CDR3 spells CASSFPASTDTQYF. Written as DNA, the CDR3 is TGTGCCAGCAGCTTCCCCGCAAGCACAGATACGCAGTATTTT.

V and J are TRBV27 and TRBJ2-1, with 12 bases identical to TRBD2. CDR3 length equals 16 residues. Germline V gene data show CDR1 as MNHEY and CDR2 as SMNVEV (reference sequence). The V and J ends lost 4 bases and 5 bases, in that order; junction bases with no gene match: 6. The CDR3, as DNA: TGTGCCAGCAGTTCCCTAGCGGGAGGGCCGGACAATGAGCAGTTCTTC. Its translation is CASSSLAGGPDNEQFF.

CDR3 nucleotides: TGTGCCAGCAGCTTAGGATCACAGGGGGAGGCTGAAGCTTTCTTT. As protein: CASSLGSQGEAEAFF. The chain is built from TRBV7-8 and TRBJ1-1; 8 nucleotides match TRBD1. CDR3 length: 15 amino acids. The junction had 7 bases not matched to a gene; V was cut back by 1 base and J by 6 bases. The germline CDR1 and CDR2 sequences are SGHVS and FQNEAQ. Together with reference TRBV7-8 and TRBJ1-1, the CDR3 gives the full variable domain: GAGVSQSPRYKVAKRGQDVALRCDPISGHVSLFWYQQALGQGPEFLTYFQNEAQLDKSGLPSDRFFAERPEGSVSTLKIQRTQQEDSAVYLCASSLGSQGEAEAFFGQGTRLTVV.

This sequence joins TRBV5-1 and TRBJ2-3, with 9 bases identical to TRBD1. This CDR3 region has 19 residues. The junction had 11 bases not matched to a gene; V was cut back by 0 bases and J by 0 bases. Looked up from germline, CDR1 is SGHRS and CDR2 is YFSETQ. CDR3 amino acids: CASSLEPPGTGPSTDTQYF. DNA for the CDR3: TGCGCCAGCAGCTTGGAGCCCCCCGGGACAGGGCCTAGCACAGATACGCAGTATTTT.

The J gene is TRBJ2-1, the V gene TRBV18; 10 bases match TRBD2. After removal of 3 bases from V and 6 bases from J, the junction contained 5 bases not matched to a gene. The CDR3 sequence is 15 residues long. CDR1 is KGHSH, CDR2 LQKENI, per germline. The CDR3 region has the DNA TGTGCCAGCTCACCGATCAGCGGGAGGGTCAATGAGCAGTTCTTC. As protein: CASSPISGRVNEQFF.

This sequence joins TRBV25-1 and TRBJ2-1; D could derive from TRBD1 or TRBD2 (5 bases each). Trimming cost V 10 bases and J 5 bases, with 15 bases left between them. This CDR3 has 13 residues. The germline V gene encodes CDR1 MGHDK and CDR2 SYGVNS. The CDR3 here is CAIDGTSNNEQFF. DNA for the CDR3: TGTGCCATCGACGGGACGTCCAACAATGAGCAGTTCTTC.

The J gene is TRBJ1-1, the V gene TRBV7-2; tentative D call: TRBD1 (5 bases). V lost 2 bases and J 5 bases, leaving 9 bases between the germline ends. Per germline, CDR1 SGHTA and CDR2 FQGNSA. This CDR3 has 13 amino acids. The CDR3 protein is CASSLRGSTEAFF. Here the CDR3 DNA reads TGTGCCAGCAGCTTACGGGGGAGTACTGAAGCTTTCTTT.

The rearrangement links TRBV5-4 to TRBJ1-5; TRBD1 is a possible D gene (5 bases). Per the germline V gene, CDR1 is SGHNT and CDR2 is YYREEE (reference sequence). The CDR3 spans 18 residues. The germline V and J ends were trimmed by 4 bases and 3 bases, with 23 bases remaining between them. The CDR3 region is CASSLANRGPVFNQPQHF. CDR3 nucleotide sequence: TGTGCCAGCAGCCTTGCAAATAGGGGCCCGGTTTTCAATCAGCCCCAGCATTTT.

The chain links TRBV6-1 to TRBJ2-7; the match to TRBD1 covers 8 bases. The CDR3 runs to 14 residues. Unmatched junction bases numbered 6, after V lost 4 bases and J lost 4 bases. Germline assignment: CDR1 MNHNS and CDR2 SASEGT. The CDR3 DNA reads as TGTGCCAGCAGTGGGACAGGGAATGGTTACGAGCAGTACTTC. It is translated as CASSGTGNGYEQYF.

This chain connects TRBV6-5 to TRBJ1-2; perhaps TRBD1 as D (6 bases). The V and J ends lost 9 bases and 7 bases respectively, with 15 bases between them. The CDR3 runs 12 residues. CDR1 and CDR2 from the germline V gene are MNHEY and SVGAGI. CDR3 region: CASTGKGSGYTF. CDR3 in DNA: TGTGCCAGTACAGGGAAAGGGTCTGGCTACACCTTC.

The CDR3 DNA sequence: TGTGCCAGCAGCTTAGAACAGGGGAGAGAGCAGTTCTTC. Amino acids: CASSLEQGREQFF. V is TRBV11-3 and J is TRBJ2-1; TRBD1 agrees at 7 bases. This CDR3 has 13 amino acids. With V trimmed by 0 bases and J by 10 bases, 3 bases remained unmatched. Germline CDR1 SGHNT, CDR2 YENEEA.

The V call is TRBV25-1, the J call TRBJ2-5; 7 bases agree with TRBD1. V dropped 5 bases and J dropped 4; count of bases not matched to a gene: 7. This CDR3 spans 14 amino acids. Germline V gives CDR1 MGHDK, CDR2 SYGVNS. CDR3 nucleotide sequence: TGTGCCAGCAGTAAAGACAGGGACGGAGAGACCCAGTACTTC. This gives the protein CASSKDRDGETQYF.

This clone occurred once. This CDR3 is CASSRGQVLYF. CDR3 in DNA: TGTGCCAGCAGCAGGGGACAGGTATTGTACTTC. V is TRBV21-1 and J is TRBJ2-5; TRBD1 was called by the table and not checked on the DNA. TRBV21-1 is marked as a pseudogene. The CDR3 has 11 amino acids.

This chain connects TRBV11-3 to TRBJ2-2, with unresolved D. CDR1 SGHNT and CDR2 YENEEA come from the germline V gene. The V end was cut by 1 base, the J end by 7 bases, with 4 bases between. The CDR3 is 12 amino acids. CDR3 sequence reads: CASSLVYGELFF. CDR3 nucleotides: TGTGCCAGCAGCTTAGTGTACGGGGAGCTGTTTTTT.

DNA of the CDR3: TGTGCCAGTAGTGGACGACAGGGAGTGAACACCGGGGAGCTGTTTTTT. Translation: CASSGRQGVNTGELFF. This chain joins TRBV19 and TRBJ2-2, with 7 bases identical to TRBD1. The CDR3 contains 16 residues. J lost 1 base, V lost 5 bases, and 7 bases had no gene match. Per germline, CDR1 LNHDA and CDR2 SQIVND (reference sequence).

The V gene is TRBV7-3, the J gene TRBJ2-2, with TRBD1 identical over 8 bases. The V segment lost 5 bases and the J segment 2 bases; nucleotides outside the gene matches: 4. CDR1 SGHTA and CDR2 FQGTGA come from the germline V gene. The CDR3 is 15 amino acids. In DNA form, the CDR3 reads TGTGCCAGCAGCCCTGGACAGGGCAACACCGGGGAGCTGTTTTTT. It translates to CASSPGQGNTGELFF.

This chain uses TRBV5-1 with TRBJ2-7, with 8 bases matching TRBD1. The CDR3 has 16 amino acids. V trimming: 0 bases; J trimming: 1 base; junction bases outside the gene matches: 6. Germline V gene lookup returns CDR1 SGHRS and CDR2 YFSETQ. In nucleotides, the CDR3 is TGCGCCAGCAGCTTGGCCGTGCAGGGGGCTTCCTACGAGCAGTACTTC. As protein: CASSLAVQGASYEQYF. Supplemented by reference TRBV5-1 and TRBJ2-7, the full variable domain reads KAGVTQTPRYLIKTRGQQVTLSCSPISGHRSVSWYQQTPGQGLQFLFEYFSETQRNKGNFPGRFSGRQFSNSRSEMNVSTLELGDSALYLCASSLAVQGASYEQYFGPGTRLTVT.

The chain joins TRBV4-1 to TRBJ2-5; D might be TRBD1 or TRBD2, each matching 5 bases. From germline, CDR1 is MGHRA and CDR2 YSYEKL. Trimming took off 5 bases at V and 4 bases at J, with 11 bases between the two ends. The CDR3 totals 13 residues. CDR3 nucleotides: TGCGCCAGCAGCGCGAGGGGAATAGAGACCCAGTACTTC. This gives the protein CASSARGIETQYF.

This clone came up a few times. The chain recombines TRBV5-6 with TRBJ1-1, with 10 bases matching TRBD1. The junction had 10 bases not matched to a gene; V was cut back by 5 bases and J by 0 bases. Germline V gene lookup returns CDR1 SGHDT and CDR2 YYEEEE. CDR3 length equals 17 residues. CDR3 DNA: TGTGCCAGCAGTGGGGGGACAGGGGATTTTATGAACACTGAAGCTTTCTTT. Amino acid sequence: CASSGGTGDFMNTEAFF.

The V gene is TRBV19, the J gene TRBJ1-3, with 7 bases identical to TRBD1. The CDR3 has 21 amino acids. V shed 3 bases, J shed 0 bases, and the junction held 20 bases outside the gene matches. Germline values: CDR1 LNHDA, CDR2 SQIVND (reference sequence). The CDR3 sequence: CASSIIYRGFWTVNSGNTIYF. Here the CDR3 DNA reads TGTGCCAGTAGTATTATATACAGGGGCTTCTGGACGGTGAACTCTGGAAACACCATATATTTT.

V gene TRBV25-1 combines with J gene TRBJ2-7; perhaps TRBD1 as D (5 bases). The ends were cut back, 6 bases at V and 2 bases at J, with 11 bases in the middle. This CDR3 has 13 residues. CDR1 is MGHDK and CDR2 is SYGVNS in the germline V gene. This CDR3 is CASRDTATYEQYF. The CDR3 DNA follows: TGTGCCAGCAGGGACACCGCCACCTACGAGCAGTACTTC.